The sequence of this TCR beta chain was determined in a study of T cells in Graves' hyperthyroidism and ophthalmopathy. Study conclusions and caveats: In the analysis, a 13 V-J model separated ophthalmopathy from stable hyperthyroidism. Most expanded thyroid clonotypes above 0.001 also appeared in blood.

Template material for amplifying TCR beta CDR3 regions consisted of RNA transcripts. TCR CDR3 regions were first amplified by RT-PCR with HTBI primers. TCRdb re-derived calls from the multiplex PCR reads in MiXCR, one entry per CDR3 protein. The table has around 430,000 distinct CDR3 sequences, more than 12% seen once. Germline V gene data show CDR1 as MGHRA and CDR2 as YSYEKL. V lost 8 bases, J lost 3 bases, and 17 bases stayed unmatched. The CDR3 spans 19 residues. Regarding this clonotype: Its antigen remains unknown.

The sequenced sample was blood. The chain carries TRBV4-1 and TRBJ2-7; 15 nucleotides line up with TRBD2. The clonotype originates from a woman aged 25 to 39 with Graves' hyperthyroidism. CDR3 in amino acids: CASLQLGLAGGPRNYEQYF. The CDR3 DNA reads as TGCGCCAGCCTACAGCTTGGACTAGCGGGAGGGCCAAGGAACTACGAGCAGTACTTC.